A single sample is the source of the 12 T cell receptor beta chains below, sequenced in a study of blood T cell repertoires in COVID-19. Clones were read by immunoSEQ multiplex PCR, and TCRdb kept only the in-frame ones, dropping some. Found here are over 250,000 clones, more than 70% of them singletons; the top ten hold just under 1%. The sequencing sample was made of peripheral blood. These TCRs come from a woman in her thirties or forties who had recovered from COVID-19.

This rearrangement joins TRBV18 to TRBJ2-3, with D maybe TRBD2 (6 bases). Germline-derived CDR1 and CDR2 are KGHSH and LQKENI. The CDR3 covers 16 residues. V was trimmed by 2 bases and J by 0 bases, leaving 12 bases between them. For the CDR3, the DNA is TGTGCCAGCTCACCATGGGGGGAGTCTAGCACAGATACGCAGTATTTT. Its translation is CASSPWGESSTDTQYF. The complete variable domain, with remaining parts taken from reference TRBV18 and TRBJ2-3, reads NAGVMQNPRHLVRRRGQEARLRCSPMKGHSHVYWYRQLPEEGLKFMVYLQKENIIDESGMPKERFSAEFPKEGPSILRIQQVVRGDSAAYFCASSPWGESSTDTQYFGPGTRLTVL.

The gene calls are TRBV5-1 and TRBJ2-5; D remains ambiguous. CDR1 SGHRS and CDR2 YFSETQ come from the germline V gene. Trimming removed 0 bases from V and 0 bases from J, with 6 bases in between. This CDR3 is built from 14 residues. The CDR3 DNA reads TGCGCCAGCAGCTTGGGCAGGAACCAAGAGACCCAGTACTTC. It specifies CASSLGRNQETQYF.

The rearrangement joins TRBV5-1 to TRBJ2-3; 10 nucleotides agree with TRBD2. V dropped 3 bases and J dropped 8; count of bases not matched to a gene: 15. The CDR3 length is 17 residues. Germline assignment: CDR1 SGHRS and CDR2 YFSETQ. In DNA form, the CDR3 reads TGCGCCAGCAGCTCCCCCTCTAGCGGGAGTGGGATAGGTACGCAGTATTTT. It is translated as CASSSPSSGSGIGTQYF.

V gene TRBV4-3 combines with J gene TRBJ2-5, with TRBD2 matching over 8 bases. The CDR3 loop spans 15 amino acids. From germline, CDR1 is LGHNA and CDR2 YSLEER. Trimming took 7 bases from V and 2 from J; bases not matched to a gene: 9. The CDR3 DNA is TGCGCCAGCACCGAGGGCGCTAGCGGGCAAGAGACCCAGTACTTC. It codes for CASTEGASGQETQYF.

CDR3 in DNA: TGTGCCAGCAGCTTACCCCTAGCGGGAGTTAATGAGCAGTTCTTC. It encodes CASSLPLAGVNEQFF. The rearrangement uses TRBV7-8 and TRBJ2-1; the match to TRBD2 covers 10 bases. Germline CDR1 reads SGHVS; CDR2 reads FQNEAQ. CDR3 size: 15 residues. J gave up 7 bases and V 2 bases, and 5 bases lay outside the gene matches.

The chain has TRBV9 and TRBJ1-2; perhaps TRBD1 as D (5 bases). This CDR3 region has 14 residues. Trimming took 7 bases from V and 1 from J, leaving 14 bases between them. The germline V gene encodes CDR1 SGDLS and CDR2 YYNGEE. CDR3 in DNA: TGTGCCAGCTCTCTTCGGGGGAATAACTATGGCTACACCTTC. This sequence encodes CASSLRGNNYGYTF.

The chain combines TRBV6-2 or TRBV6-3 with TRBJ2-1; 15 nucleotides line up with TRBD2. Trimming removed 6 bases from V and 6 bases from J; junction bases left unmatched: 6. Germline values: CDR1 MNHEY, CDR2 SVGEGT. The length of the CDR3 is 16 residues. The CDR3 DNA reads as TGTGCCAGCAGCCCCGGGACTAGCGGGAGGTTCAATGAGCAGTTCTTC. Protein product: CASSPGTSGRFNEQFF.

The chain links TRBV11-3 to TRBJ2-3; perhaps TRBD1 as D (6 bases). This CDR3 contains 17 residues. V lost 1 base and J lost 6, with 20 bases in between. Germline lookup yields CDR1 SGHNT and CDR2 YENEEA. In DNA form, the CDR3 reads TGTGCCAGCAGCTTAGTGCTGGGGCGGACAGCTGGGGATACGCAGTATTTT. It translates to CASSLVLGRTAGDTQYF.

The chain uses TRBV19 and TRBJ2-3, with a possible D match to TRBD2 (5 bases). This CDR3 is built from 15 residues. V was pared by 5 bases and J by 1 base, with 13 bases between. CDR1 and CDR2 from the germline V gene are LNHDA and SQIVND (reference sequence). The CDR3 loop reads CASSPRRSGTDTQYF. The CDR3 coding sequence is TGTGCCAGTAGTCCCCGGAGGTCGGGCACAGATACGCAGTATTTT.

The count of this clone is one. This rearrangement joins TRBV14 to TRBJ2-3, with 10 bases fitting TRBD2. Looked up from germline, CDR1 is SGHDN and CDR2 is FVKESK. The length of the CDR3 is 20 residues. The V gene end was trimmed by 4 bases and the J gene end by 8 bases; junction bases not matched to a gene: 24. CDR3 nucleotides: TGTGCCAGCAGCCCCCCGCTGGGTAGCGGGAGGCCCCCCGCCCCCCTTACGCAGTATTTT. Protein: CASSPPLGSGRPPAPLTQYF.

This chain uses TRBV6-5 with TRBJ1-1; 7 bases are shared with TRBD1. V dropped 6 bases and J dropped 8; count of bases not matched to a gene: 9. CDR3 length: 13 amino acids. CDR1 MNHEY and CDR2 SVGAGI come from the germline V gene. Here the CDR3 reads CASRQGVLVEAFF. The CDR3 nucleotides are TGTGCCAGCAGGCAGGGGGTCTTGGTGGAAGCTTTCTTT.

The V call is TRBV7-9, the J call TRBJ1-4; 12 bases fit TRBD1. CDR1 and CDR2 (germline): SEHNR, FQNEAQ (reference sequence). This CDR3 contains 17 residues. J lost 7 bases, V lost 2 bases, and 8 bases had no gene match. The CDR3 DNA reads as TGTGCCAGCAGCTTACTGGGGGACAGGGGGCGGGGTGAAAAACTGTTTTTT. Protein product: CASSLLGDRGRGEKLFF. The full variable domain, in which reference TRBV7-9 and TRBJ1-4 provide the parts outside the CDR3, is DTGVSQNPRHKITKRGQNVTFRCDPISEHNRLYWYRQTLGQGPEFLTYFQNEAQLEKSRLLSDRFSAERPKGSFSTLEIQRTEQGDSAMYLCASSLLGDRGRGEKLFFGSGTQLSVL.